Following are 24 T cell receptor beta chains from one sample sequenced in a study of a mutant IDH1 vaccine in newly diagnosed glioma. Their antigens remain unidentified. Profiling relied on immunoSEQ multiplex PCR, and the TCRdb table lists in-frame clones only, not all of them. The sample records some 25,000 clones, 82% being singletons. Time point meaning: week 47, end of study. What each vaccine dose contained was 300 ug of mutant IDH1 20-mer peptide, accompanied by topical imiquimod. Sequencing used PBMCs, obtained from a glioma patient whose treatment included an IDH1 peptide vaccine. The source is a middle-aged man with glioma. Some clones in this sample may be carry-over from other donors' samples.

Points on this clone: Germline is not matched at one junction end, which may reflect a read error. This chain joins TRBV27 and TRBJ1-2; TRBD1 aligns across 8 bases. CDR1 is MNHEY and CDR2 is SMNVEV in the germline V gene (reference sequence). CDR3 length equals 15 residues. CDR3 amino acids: CASRLSGGADYGYTF. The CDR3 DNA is TGTGCCAGCAGATTATCAGGGGGCGCAGACTATGGCTACACCTTC.

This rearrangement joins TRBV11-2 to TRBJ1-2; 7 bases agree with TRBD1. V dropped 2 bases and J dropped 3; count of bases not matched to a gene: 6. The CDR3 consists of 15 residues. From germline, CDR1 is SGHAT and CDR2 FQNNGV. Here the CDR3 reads CASSLIGGWYYGYTF. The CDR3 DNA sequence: TGTGCCAGCAGCTTAATAGGGGGCTGGTACTATGGCTACACCTTC.

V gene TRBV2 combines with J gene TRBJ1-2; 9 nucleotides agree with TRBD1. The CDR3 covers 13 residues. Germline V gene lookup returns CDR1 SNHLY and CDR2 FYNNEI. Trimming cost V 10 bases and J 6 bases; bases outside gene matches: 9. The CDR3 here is CANPGQGRDGYTF. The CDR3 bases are TGTGCCAATCCGGGACAGGGTAGGGATGGCTACACCTTC.

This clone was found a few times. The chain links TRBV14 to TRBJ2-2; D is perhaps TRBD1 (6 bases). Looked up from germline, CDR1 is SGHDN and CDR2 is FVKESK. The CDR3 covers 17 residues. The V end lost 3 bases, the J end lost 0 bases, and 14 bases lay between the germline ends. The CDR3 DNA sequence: TGTGCCAGCAGCCAGGTGTGGACAGCCGCGAACACCGGGGAGCTGTTTTTT. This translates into CASSQVWTAANTGELFF.

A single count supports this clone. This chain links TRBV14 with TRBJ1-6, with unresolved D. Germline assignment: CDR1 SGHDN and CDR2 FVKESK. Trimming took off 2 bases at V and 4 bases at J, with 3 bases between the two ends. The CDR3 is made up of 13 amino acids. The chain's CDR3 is CASSQLYNSPLHF. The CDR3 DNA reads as TGTGCCAGCAGCCAATTGTATAATTCACCCCTCCACTTT.

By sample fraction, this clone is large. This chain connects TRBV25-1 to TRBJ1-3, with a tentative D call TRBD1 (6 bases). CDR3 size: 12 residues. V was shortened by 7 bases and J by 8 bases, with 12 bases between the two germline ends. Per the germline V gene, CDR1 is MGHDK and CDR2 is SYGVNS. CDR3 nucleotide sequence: TGTGCCAGCAACGAGGGGGGGCACACCATATATTTT. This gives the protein CASNEGGHTIYF.

The CDR3 coding sequence is TGTGCCATCACCCCGGGACAGATGGAGACCCAGTACTTC. Protein: CAITPGQMETQYF. The chain couples TRBV10-3 to TRBJ2-5, with TRBD1 matching over 7 bases. CDR3 length equals 13 residues. V was pared by 7 bases and J by 5 bases, with 7 bases of the junction left unmatched. Germline assignment: CDR1 ENHRY and CDR2 SYGVKD.

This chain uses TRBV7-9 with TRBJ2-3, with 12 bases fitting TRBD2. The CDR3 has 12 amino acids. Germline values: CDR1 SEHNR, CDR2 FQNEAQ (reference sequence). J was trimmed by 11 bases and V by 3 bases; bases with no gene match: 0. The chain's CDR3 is CASSLTSGGQYF. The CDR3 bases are TGTGCCAGCAGCTTGACTAGCGGGGGGCAGTATTTT.

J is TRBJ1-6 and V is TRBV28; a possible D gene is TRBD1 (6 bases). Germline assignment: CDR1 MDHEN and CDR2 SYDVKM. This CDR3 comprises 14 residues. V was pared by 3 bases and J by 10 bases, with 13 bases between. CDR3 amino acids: CASSLYREYSPLHF. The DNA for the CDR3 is TGTGCCAGCAGTTTGTACAGGGAGTACTCACCCCTCCACTTT.

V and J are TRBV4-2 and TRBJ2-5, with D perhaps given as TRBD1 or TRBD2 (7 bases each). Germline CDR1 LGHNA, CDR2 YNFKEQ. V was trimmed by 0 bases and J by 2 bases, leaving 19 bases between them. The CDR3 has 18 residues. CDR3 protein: CASSQDGGGGGQQETQYF. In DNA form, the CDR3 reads TGTGCCAGCAGCCAAGATGGGGGTGGGGGGGGACAGCAAGAGACCCAGTACTTC.

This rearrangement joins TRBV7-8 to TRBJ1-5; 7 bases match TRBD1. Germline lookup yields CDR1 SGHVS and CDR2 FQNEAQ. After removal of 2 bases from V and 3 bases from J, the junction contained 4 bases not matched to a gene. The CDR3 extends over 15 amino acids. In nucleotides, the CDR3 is TGTGCCAGCAGCTTATTGACAGGGAACAATCAGCCCCAGCATTTT. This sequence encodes CASSLLTGNNQPQHF.

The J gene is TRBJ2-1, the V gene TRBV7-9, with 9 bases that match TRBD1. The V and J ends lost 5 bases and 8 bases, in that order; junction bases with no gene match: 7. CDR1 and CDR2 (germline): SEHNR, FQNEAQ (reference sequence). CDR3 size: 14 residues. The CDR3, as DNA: TGTGCCAGCAGCAAGGGACAGGGAATTGATGAGCAGTTCTTC. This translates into CASSKGQGIDEQFF.

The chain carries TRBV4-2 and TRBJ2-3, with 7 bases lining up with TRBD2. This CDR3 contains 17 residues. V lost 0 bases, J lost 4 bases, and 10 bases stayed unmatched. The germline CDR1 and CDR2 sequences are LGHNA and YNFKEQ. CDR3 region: CASSQDRSGVSADTQYF. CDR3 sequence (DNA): TGTGCCAGCAGCCAAGATAGAAGCGGGGTCTCGGCAGATACGCAGTATTTT.

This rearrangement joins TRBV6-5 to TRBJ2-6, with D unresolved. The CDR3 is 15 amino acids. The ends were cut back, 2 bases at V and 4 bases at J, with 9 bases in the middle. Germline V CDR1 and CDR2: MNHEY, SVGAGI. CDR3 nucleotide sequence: TGTGCCAGCAGTTACACAGCCTCGGGGGCCAACGTCCTGACTTTC. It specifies CASSYTASGANVLTF.

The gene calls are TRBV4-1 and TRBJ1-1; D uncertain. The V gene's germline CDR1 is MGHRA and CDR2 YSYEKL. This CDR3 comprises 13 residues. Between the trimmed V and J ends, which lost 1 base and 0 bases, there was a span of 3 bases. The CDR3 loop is CASSQGMNTEAFF. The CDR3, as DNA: TGCGCCAGCAGCCAAGGGATGAACACTGAAGCTTTCTTT.

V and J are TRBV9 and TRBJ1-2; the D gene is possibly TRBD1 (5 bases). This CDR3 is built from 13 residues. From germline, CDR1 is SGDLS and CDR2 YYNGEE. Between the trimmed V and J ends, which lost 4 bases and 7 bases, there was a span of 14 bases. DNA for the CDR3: TGTGCCAGCAGCCTCGCGGCAGGGCTTGGCTACACCTTC. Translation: CASSLAAGLGYTF.

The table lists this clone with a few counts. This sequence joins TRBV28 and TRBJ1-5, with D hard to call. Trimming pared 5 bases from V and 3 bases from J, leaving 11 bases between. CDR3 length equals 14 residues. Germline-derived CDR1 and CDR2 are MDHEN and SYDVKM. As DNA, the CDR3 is TGTGCCAGCAGTGAGCCGGGAGACAATCAGCCCCAGCATTTT. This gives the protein CASSEPGDNQPQHF.

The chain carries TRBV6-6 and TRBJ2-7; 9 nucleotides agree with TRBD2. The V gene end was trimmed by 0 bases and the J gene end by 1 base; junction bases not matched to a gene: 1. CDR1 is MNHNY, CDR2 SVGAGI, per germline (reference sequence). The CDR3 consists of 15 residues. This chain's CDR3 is CASSYSAGGSYEQYF. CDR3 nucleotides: TGTGCCAGCAGTTACTCAGCGGGGGGATCCTACGAGCAGTACTTC.

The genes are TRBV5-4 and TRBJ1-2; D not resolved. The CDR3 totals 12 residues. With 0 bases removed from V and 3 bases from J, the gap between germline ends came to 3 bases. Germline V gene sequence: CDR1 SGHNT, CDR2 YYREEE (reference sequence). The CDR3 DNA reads TGTGCCAGCAGCTTGGACGACTATGGCTACACCTTC. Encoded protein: CASSLDDYGYTF.

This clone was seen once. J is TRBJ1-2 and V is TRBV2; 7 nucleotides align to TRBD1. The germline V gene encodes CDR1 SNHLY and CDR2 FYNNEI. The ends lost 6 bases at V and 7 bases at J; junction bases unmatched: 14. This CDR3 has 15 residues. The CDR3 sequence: CASSPEGASGSGYTF. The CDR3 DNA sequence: TGTGCCAGCAGCCCAGAGGGGGCATCCGGGAGTGGCTACACCTTC.

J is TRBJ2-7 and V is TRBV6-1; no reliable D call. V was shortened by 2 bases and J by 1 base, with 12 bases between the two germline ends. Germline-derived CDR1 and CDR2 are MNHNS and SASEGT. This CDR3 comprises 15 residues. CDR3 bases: TGTGCCAGCAGTGAAATCGGACGCATATCCTACGAGCAGTACTTC. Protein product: CASSEIGRISYEQYF.

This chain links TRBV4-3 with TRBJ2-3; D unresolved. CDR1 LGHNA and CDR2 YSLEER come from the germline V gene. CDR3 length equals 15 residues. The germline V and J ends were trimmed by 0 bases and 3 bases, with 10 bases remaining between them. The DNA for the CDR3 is TGCGCCAGCAGCCAAGAATACAGAATTACAGATACGCAGTATTTT. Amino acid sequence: CASSQEYRITDTQYF.

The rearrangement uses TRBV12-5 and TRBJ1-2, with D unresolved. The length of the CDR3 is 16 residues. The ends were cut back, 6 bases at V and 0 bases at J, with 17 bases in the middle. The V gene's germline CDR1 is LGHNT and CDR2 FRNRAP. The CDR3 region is CASGSDRERANYGYTF. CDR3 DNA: TGTGCTAGTGGCTCGGACCGGGAGAGGGCTAACTATGGCTACACCTTC.

This chain's CDR3 is CASSLDHRAHPKGSSYEQYF. In DNA, the CDR3 is TGTGCCAGCAGCTTGGATCACCGGGCCCACCCTAAGGGTAGCTCCTACGAGCAGTACTTC. V usage is TRBV11-3 and J usage is TRBJ2-7, with D uncertain. The CDR3 spans 20 residues. The germline CDR1 and CDR2 sequences are SGHNT and YENEEA. Trimming pared 3 bases from V and 0 bases from J, leaving 27 bases between.